There are many counts of the clone carrying this T cell receptor beta chain. The target antigen is unknown. The sample belongs to a study of T cell repertoires in cytomegalovirus infection. Study at large: Carrying CMV and the relevant HLA type showed in public TCR beta signatures.

TCRdb re-called the reads through MiXCR, storing one row per CDR3 protein. The sample yields roughly 220,000 distinct CDR3 sequences, approximately 38% seen once. The CDR3 length is 14 residues. The V end lost 4 bases, the J end lost 7 bases, and 16 bases lay between the germline ends. CDR1 is SGHTA and CDR2 is FQGNSA in the germline V gene. The chain recombines TRBV7-2 with TRBJ2-5; TRBD1 or TRBD2 may be the D gene (5 bases each). The sequence came from a human donor in good health (CMV status not recorded). Some clones in this sample may be carry-over from other donors' samples. Sequencing was performed on CD8+ T cells from cultured PBMCs, taken from culture after CMV antigen stimulation. The CDR3 region is CASSSRGTGTTQYF. The CDR3, as DNA: TGTGCCAGCAGCTCTAGGGGTACGGGGACGACCCAGTACTTC.